This is a list of T cell receptor beta chains from one sample in a study of T cells in Graves' hyperthyroidism and ophthalmopathy. TCRdb reprocessed the multiplex PCR reads with MiXCR, giving one entry per CDR3 protein. The sample carries about 98,000 distinct CDR3 sequences, 35% to 45% recorded once. Material for sequencing was peripheral blood or thyroid tissue (not recorded which). These receptors all come from a woman aged 30 to 39 with Graves' hyperthyroidism. CDR3s include the opening cysteine and the closing phenylalanine or tryptophan. A D gene is named only where the DNA matches it firmly. Not every row has a clone size; where given, it reads once, few, many or a size class.

v_call: TRBV5-8; j_call: TRBJ1-2; d_call: -; clone_size: -; cdr3_aa: CASSQGTTNYGYTF; cdr3_nt: TGTGCCAGCAGCCAAGGGACAACTAACTATGGCTACACCTTC
v_call: TRBV12-3/TRBV12-4; j_call: TRBJ2-5; d_call: TRBD2; clone_size: -; cdr3_aa: CASRLAGGRGQETQYF; cdr3_nt: TGTGCCAGCAGGTTAGCGGGAGGGCGAGGGCAAGAGACCCAGTACTTC
v_call: TRBV9; j_call: TRBJ2-2; d_call: -; clone_size: many; cdr3_aa: CASRGTPNTGELFF; cdr3_nt: TGTGCCAGCAGGGGGACGCCCAACACCGGGGAGCTGTTTTTT
v_call: TRBV10-1; j_call: TRBJ2-3; d_call: -; clone_size: many; cdr3_aa: CASSEFGDLGDTQYF; cdr3_nt: TGCGCCAGCAGTGAGTTCGGGGACCTCGGGGATACGCAGTATTTT
v_call: TRBV11-2; j_call: TRBJ2-7; d_call: -; clone_size: many; cdr3_aa: CASSWGEHQYF; cdr3_nt: TGTGCCAGCAGCTGGGGAGAACACCAGTACTTC
v_call: TRBV11-3; j_call: TRBJ2-3; d_call: -; clone_size: -; cdr3_aa: CASSLDADLDTQYF; cdr3_nt: TGTGCCAGCAGCTTAGATGCGGATTTGGATACGCAGTATTTT
v_call: TRBV7-2; j_call: TRBJ2-2; d_call: TRBD1; clone_size: -; cdr3_aa: CASSNPGQTNTGELVF; cdr3_nt: TGTGCCAGCAGCAATCCGGGACAGACGAACACCGGGGAGCTGGTTTTT
v_call: TRBV27; j_call: TRBJ1-6; d_call: -; clone_size: few; cdr3_aa: CASSFLVQGYSPLHF; cdr3_nt: TGTGCCAGCAGTTTTTTGGTTCAGGGTTATTCACCCCTCCACTTT
v_call: TRBV11-2; j_call: TRBJ1-1; d_call: -; clone_size: many; cdr3_aa: CASSLDGVGGNTEAFF; cdr3_nt: TGTGCCAGCAGCTTAGATGGTGTCGGGGGGAACACTGAAGCTTTCTTT
v_call: TRBV2; j_call: TRBJ2-5; d_call: -; clone_size: many; cdr3_aa: CASSEVAQGAQYF; cdr3_nt: TGTGCCAGCAGTGAGGTGGCCCAAGGGGCCCAGTACTTC
v_call: TRBV12-3/TRBV12-4; j_call: TRBJ2-5; d_call: -; clone_size: -; cdr3_aa: CASRRRRDFRQETQYF; cdr3_nt: TGTGCCAGCAGAAGGAGACGGGACTTCCGCCAAGAGACCCAGTACTTC
v_call: TRBV3-1; j_call: TRBJ2-7; d_call: -; clone_size: many; cdr3_aa: CASSQDDGSTLGEQYF; cdr3_nt: TGTGCCAGCAGCCAAGATGACGGGAGCACCCTAGGGGAGCAGTACTTC
v_call: TRBV7-2; j_call: TRBJ1-2; d_call: -; clone_size: many; cdr3_aa: CASSPANYGYTF; cdr3_nt: TGTGCCAGCAGCCCCGCAAACTATGGCTACACCTTC
v_call: TRBV7-8; j_call: TRBJ1-2; d_call: -; clone_size: many; cdr3_aa: CASSLVQGDAMGYTF; cdr3_nt: TGTGCCAGCAGCTTAGTTCAGGGCGATGCTATGGGCTACACCTTC
v_call: TRBV4-1; j_call: TRBJ1-6; d_call: -; clone_size: many; cdr3_aa: CASSQESAINSPLHF; cdr3_nt: TGCGCCAGCAGCCAAGAGTCGGCGATCAATTCACCCCTCCACTTT
v_call: TRBV13; j_call: TRBJ1-1; d_call: -; clone_size: many; cdr3_aa: CASSLGLGDSWTEAFF; cdr3_nt: TGTGCCAGCAGCTTAGGCCTCGGTGACAGTTGGACTGAAGCTTTCTTT
v_call: TRBV7-2; j_call: TRBJ2-6; d_call: -; clone_size: few; cdr3_aa: CASSIQGTGANVLTF; cdr3_nt: TGTGCCAGCAGCATACAAGGGACTGGGGCCAACGTCCTGACTTTC
v_call: TRBV11-2; j_call: TRBJ1-5; d_call: TRBD1; clone_size: many; cdr3_aa: CASSRTGNNQPQHF; cdr3_nt: TGTGCCAGCAGCCGGACAGGGAACAATCAGCCCCAGCATTTT
v_call: TRBV7-3; j_call: TRBJ2-5; d_call: -; clone_size: medium-sized; cdr3_aa: CASSSAGAETQYF; cdr3_nt: TGTGCCAGCAGCTCCGCAGGTGCAGAGACCCAGTACTTC
v_call: TRBV7-9; j_call: TRBJ2-7; d_call: TRBD2; clone_size: once; cdr3_aa: CTSSPGRGRETQYF; cdr3_nt: TGTACCAGCAGCCCGGGGAGGGGTCGAGAGACACAGTACTTC
v_call: TRBV11-2; j_call: TRBJ2-3; d_call: -; clone_size: many; cdr3_aa: CASSSGVGADTQYF; cdr3_nt: TGTGCCAGCAGCTCAGGAGTGGGGGCAGATACGCAGTATTTT
v_call: TRBV7-8; j_call: TRBJ2-7; d_call: -; clone_size: many; cdr3_aa: CASSLTILYEQYF; cdr3_nt: TGTGCCAGCAGCTTAACGATCCTCTACGAGCAGTACTTC
v_call: TRBV14; j_call: TRBJ2-3; d_call: -; clone_size: -; cdr3_aa: CASSQETWYIHSVRDTQYF; cdr3_nt: TGTGCCAGCAGCCAAGAAACGTGGTACATTCATTCAGTAAGAGATACGCAGTATTTT
v_call: TRBV5-1; j_call: TRBJ2-7; d_call: TRBD2; clone_size: -; cdr3_aa: CASSPGSGGTNEQYF; cdr3_nt: TGCGCCAGCAGCCCGGGATCGGGGGGGACCAACGAGCAGTACTTC
v_call: TRBV28; j_call: TRBJ1-6; d_call: -; clone_size: few; cdr3_aa: CASRIDRAFDNSPLHF; cdr3_nt: TGTGCCAGCAGGATTGACAGAGCTTTCGATAATTCACCCCTCCACTTT
v_call: TRBV6-5; j_call: TRBJ1-6; d_call: -; clone_size: many; cdr3_aa: CASSAQGPVRNSPLHF; cdr3_nt: TGTGCCAGCAGTGCCCAGGGGCCCGTTAGGAATTCACCCCTCCACTTT
v_call: TRBV11-1; j_call: TRBJ2-7; d_call: -; clone_size: once; cdr3_aa: CASKTEAGGGKRYF; cdr3_nt: TGTGCCAGCAAAACGGAGGCAGGGGGAGGCAAGCGGTACTTC
v_call: TRBV5-5; j_call: TRBJ2-7; d_call: TRBD2; clone_size: many; cdr3_aa: CASSPQAAGGAYEQYF; cdr3_nt: TGTGCCAGCAGCCCCCAGGCGGCGGGGGGAGCCTACGAGCAGTACTTC
v_call: TRBV20-1; j_call: TRBJ2-5; d_call: TRBD2; clone_size: -; cdr3_aa: CSARSGLAPQETQYF; cdr3_nt: TGCAGTGCTAGATCGGGACTAGCGCCCCAAGAGACCCAGTACTTC
v_call: TRBV9; j_call: TRBJ2-7; d_call: TRBD2; clone_size: many; cdr3_aa: CASSFGTSGTYEQYF; cdr3_nt: TGTGCCAGCAGTTTCGGGACTAGCGGAACCTACGAGCAGTACTTC
v_call: TRBV6-5; j_call: TRBJ1-2; d_call: -; clone_size: many; cdr3_aa: CASSYGGMSEFYTF; cdr3_nt: TGTGCCAGCAGTTACGGAGGGATGTCTGAGTTCTACACCTTC
v_call: TRBV20-1; j_call: TRBJ2-7; d_call: -; clone_size: many; cdr3_aa: CSASPSGFEQYF; cdr3_nt: TGCAGTGCTAGTCCCAGCGGGTTCGAGCAGTACTTC
v_call: TRBV7-2; j_call: TRBJ2-3; d_call: -; clone_size: many; cdr3_aa: CASSNPATDTQYF; cdr3_nt: TGTGCCAGCAGCAATCCAGCAACAGATACGCAGTATTTT
v_call: TRBV20-1; j_call: TRBJ2-7; d_call: TRBD1; clone_size: -; cdr3_aa: CSANWGQDSYEQYF; cdr3_nt: TGCAGTGCTAACTGGGGACAGGACTCCTACGAGCAGTACTTC
v_call: TRBV6-5; j_call: TRBJ2-3; d_call: TRBD1; clone_size: many; cdr3_aa: CAARRHRDRKQYF; cdr3_nt: TGTGCCGCTAGAAGGCACCGGGACAGGAAGCAGTATTTT
v_call: TRBV5-1; j_call: TRBJ2-7; d_call: -; clone_size: many; cdr3_aa: CASSLWGEQYF; cdr3_nt: TGCGCCAGCAGCCTTTGGGGCGAGCAGTACTTC
v_call: TRBV20-1; j_call: TRBJ2-7; d_call: -; clone_size: many; cdr3_aa: CSAIVRGYDEQYF; cdr3_nt: TGCAGTGCTATAGTCAGGGGCTATGACGAGCAGTACTTC
v_call: TRBV2; j_call: TRBJ1-3; d_call: TRBD1; clone_size: -; cdr3_aa: CASSEGETLAGGGPGNTIYF; cdr3_nt: TGTGCCAGCAGTGAAGGGGAGACTCTAGCGGGAGGGGGCCCTGGAAACACCATATATTTT
v_call: TRBV2; j_call: TRBJ2-2; d_call: -; clone_size: many; cdr3_aa: CASSLGQRTGELFF; cdr3_nt: TGTGCCAGCAGCTTGGGACAACGCACCGGGGAGCTGTTTTTT
v_call: TRBV11-2; j_call: TRBJ1-6; d_call: -; clone_size: many; cdr3_aa: CASTELAGGSPLHF; cdr3_nt: TGTGCCAGCACAGAGCTAGCCGGGGGTTCACCCCTCCACTTT
v_call: TRBV5-1; j_call: TRBJ2-2; d_call: -; clone_size: many; cdr3_aa: CASSLAQRGGGGEELFF; cdr3_nt: TGCGCCAGCAGCTTGGCTCAGCGAGGAGGGGGGGGAGAGGAGCTGTTTTTT
v_call: TRBV5-1; j_call: TRBJ1-1; d_call: -; clone_size: many; cdr3_aa: CASSRRGYIRYTEAFF; cdr3_nt: TGCGCCAGCTCCCGGAGGGGGTACATTCGGTACACTGAAGCTTTCTTT
v_call: TRBV4-1; j_call: TRBJ2-5; d_call: TRBD2; clone_size: many; cdr3_aa: CASSQVTAGGWQETQYF; cdr3_nt: TGCGCCAGCAGCCAAGTGACGGCGGGAGGGTGGCAAGAGACCCAGTACTTC
v_call: TRBV10-2; j_call: TRBJ1-1; d_call: TRBD1; clone_size: -; cdr3_aa: CASSGTGWSEAFF; cdr3_nt: TGCGCCAGCAGTGGGACAGGTTGGTCTGAAGCTTTCTTT
v_call: TRBV7-9; j_call: TRBJ2-6; d_call: TRBD1; clone_size: -; cdr3_aa: CASSPPPGQTNTGANVLTF; cdr3_nt: TGTGCCAGCAGCCCCCCCCCGGGACAGACGAACACCGGGGCCAACGTCCTGACTTTC
v_call: TRBV12-3/TRBV12-4; j_call: TRBJ1-3; d_call: -; clone_size: many; cdr3_aa: CASGVGRLSGNTIYF; cdr3_nt: TGTGCCAGCGGGGTAGGTCGGCTCTCTGGAAACACCATATATTTT
v_call: TRBV20-1; j_call: TRBJ2-2; d_call: -; clone_size: many; cdr3_aa: CSARDWIRRRNTGELFF; cdr3_nt: TGCAGTGCTAGAGATTGGATTAGGAGACGGAACACCGGGGAGCTGTTTTTT
v_call: TRBV7-8; j_call: TRBJ2-7; d_call: -; clone_size: -; cdr3_aa: CASSWSVTGEQYF; cdr3_nt: TGTGCCAGCAGTTGGTCGGTTACCGGGGAGCAGTACTTC
v_call: TRBV12-3/TRBV12-4; j_call: TRBJ1-1; d_call: -; clone_size: many; cdr3_aa: CASSASHMNTEAFF; cdr3_nt: TGTGCCAGCAGTGCGTCACACATGAACACTGAAGCTTTCTTT
v_call: TRBV12-3/TRBV12-4; j_call: TRBJ2-5; d_call: -; clone_size: once; cdr3_aa: CASSLSGGITGTQYF; cdr3_nt: TGTGCCAGCAGTTTGAGTGGTGGGATCACGGGGACCCAGTACTTC
v_call: TRBV29-1; j_call: TRBJ2-7; d_call: TRBD1; clone_size: -; cdr3_aa: CSATDGTGGGEQYF; cdr3_nt: TGCAGCGCAACTGACGGGACAGGGGGCGGCGAGCAGTACTTC
v_call: TRBV15; j_call: TRBJ1-5; d_call: TRBD1; clone_size: many; cdr3_aa: CATSRGTANLLNQPQHF; cdr3_nt: TGTGCCACCAGCCGCGGGACAGCCAATTTACTCAATCAGCCCCAGCATTTT
v_call: TRBV7-9; j_call: TRBJ2-5; d_call: TRBD1; clone_size: -; cdr3_aa: CASRPGTGETQYF; cdr3_nt: TGTGCCAGCAGACCCGGGACAGGGGAGACCCAGTACTTC
v_call: TRBV7-2; j_call: TRBJ2-5; d_call: -; clone_size: -; cdr3_aa: CTSSLGRGGRISKETQYF; cdr3_nt: TGTACCAGCAGCTTAGGTAGGGGGGGAAGGATCAGCAAAGAGACCCAGTACTTC